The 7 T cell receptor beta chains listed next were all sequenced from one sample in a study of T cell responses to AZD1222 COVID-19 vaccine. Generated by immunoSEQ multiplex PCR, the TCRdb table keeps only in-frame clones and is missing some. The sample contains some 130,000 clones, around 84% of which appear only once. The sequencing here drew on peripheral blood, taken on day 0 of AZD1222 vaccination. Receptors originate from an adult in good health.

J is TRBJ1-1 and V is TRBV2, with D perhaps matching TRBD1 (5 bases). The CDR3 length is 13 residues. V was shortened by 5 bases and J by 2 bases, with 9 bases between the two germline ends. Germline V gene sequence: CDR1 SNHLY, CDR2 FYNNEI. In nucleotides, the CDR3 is TGTGCCAGCAGTAACCAGGGAAACACTGAAGCTTTCTTT. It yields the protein CASSNQGNTEAFF.

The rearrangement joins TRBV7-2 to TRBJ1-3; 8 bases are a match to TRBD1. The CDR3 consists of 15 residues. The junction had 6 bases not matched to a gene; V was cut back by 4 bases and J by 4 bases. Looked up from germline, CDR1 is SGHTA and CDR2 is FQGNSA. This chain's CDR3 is CASSYMDRAGNTIYF. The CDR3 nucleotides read TGTGCCAGCAGCTATATGGACAGGGCGGGAAACACCATATATTTT. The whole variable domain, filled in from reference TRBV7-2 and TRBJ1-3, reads GAGVSQSPSNKVTEKGKDVELRCDPISGHTALYWYRQSLGQGLEFLIYFQGNSAPDKSGLPSDRFSAERTGGSVSTLTIQRTQQEDSAVYLCASSYMDRAGNTIYFGEGSWLTVV.

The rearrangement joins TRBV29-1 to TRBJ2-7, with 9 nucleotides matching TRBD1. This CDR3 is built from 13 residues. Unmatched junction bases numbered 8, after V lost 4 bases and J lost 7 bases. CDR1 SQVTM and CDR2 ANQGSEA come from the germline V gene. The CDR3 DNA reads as TGCAGCGTTGCCGCACAGGGGGCGGGGGAGCAGTACTTC. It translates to CSVAAQGAGEQYF.

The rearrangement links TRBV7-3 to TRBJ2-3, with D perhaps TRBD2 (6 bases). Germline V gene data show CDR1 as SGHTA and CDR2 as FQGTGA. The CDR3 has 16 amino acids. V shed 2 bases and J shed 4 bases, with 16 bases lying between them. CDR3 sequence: CASSLYEGWGADTQYF. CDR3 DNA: TGTGCCAGCAGCTTATACGAGGGTTGGGGGGCAGATACGCAGTATTTT. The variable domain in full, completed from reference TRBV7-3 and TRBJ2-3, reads GAGVSQTPSNKVTEKGKYVELRCDPISGHTALYWYRQSLGQGPEFLIYFQGTGAADDSGLPNDRFFAVRPEGSVSTLKIQRTERGDSAVYLCASSLYEGWGADTQYFGPGTRLTVL.

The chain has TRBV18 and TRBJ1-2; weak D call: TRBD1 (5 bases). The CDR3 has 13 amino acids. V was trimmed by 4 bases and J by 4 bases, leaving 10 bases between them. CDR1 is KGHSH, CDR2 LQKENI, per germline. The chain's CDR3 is CASSLSGSYGYTF. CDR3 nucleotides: TGTGCCAGCTCACTATCAGGGAGCTATGGCTACACCTTC.

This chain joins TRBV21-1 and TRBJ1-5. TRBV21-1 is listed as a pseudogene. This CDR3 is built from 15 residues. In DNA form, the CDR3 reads TGTGCCGCAAGGTACCGGGAGGTTAGCAATCAGCCCCAGCATTTT. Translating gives CAARYREVSNQPQHF.

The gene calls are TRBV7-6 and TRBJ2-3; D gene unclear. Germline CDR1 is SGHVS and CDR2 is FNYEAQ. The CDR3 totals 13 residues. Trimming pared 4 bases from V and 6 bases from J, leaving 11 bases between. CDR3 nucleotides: TGTGCCAGCAGCTACGTGCTGTGGGATACGCAGTATTTT. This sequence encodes CASSYVLWDTQYF. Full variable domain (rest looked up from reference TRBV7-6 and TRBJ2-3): GAGVSQSPRYKVTKRGQDVALRCDPISGHVSLYWYRQALGQGPEFLTYFNYEAQQDKSGLPNDRFSAERPEGSISTLTIQRTEQRDSAMYRCASSYVLWDTQYFGPGTRLTVL.